This TCR beta chain was captured in a study of technical replicates of blood from a handful of donors. The CDR3 sequence is 14 residues long. Germline values: CDR1 SGHDN, CDR2 FVKESK. V lost 4 bases to trimming and J lost 3 bases, with 13 bases between them. Clones were sequenced by immunoSEQ multiplex PCR, and TCRdb holds only the in-frame ones, with some missing. The sample lists approximately 76,000 clones, 97% occurring once. The specimen was T cells isolated from PBMCs. This chain connects TRBV14 to TRBJ2-7; D not certain. The TCR sequence derives from a human donor in good health. DNA for the CDR3: TGTGCCAGCAGCCTACGACATTCTCTCTACGAGCAGTACTTC. It specifies CASSLRHSLYEQYF.